The source of this TCR beta chain is a study of blood T cell repertoires in COVID-19. Germline V CDR1 and CDR2: SQVTM, ANQGSEA. The CDR3 is 12 residues long. Trimming cost V 6 bases and J 0 bases, with 6 bases left between them. TCRdb's table, derived via immunoSEQ multiplex PCR, lists solely in-frame clones and lacks some. The table shows roughly 84,000 clones, with around 81% occurring only once. Sequenced input: peripheral blood. V gene TRBV29-1 combines with J gene TRBJ1-5; D call uncertain. This sequence was found in a man older than 75 with active or convalescent COVID-19. The CDR3 sequence: CSVGDSNQPQHF. The CDR3 nucleotides are TGCAGCGTGGGAGATAGCAATCAGCCCCAGCATTTT. Drawing the rest from reference TRBV29-1 and TRBJ1-5, the complete variable domain is SAVISQKPSRDICQRGTSLTIQCQVDSQVTMMFWYRQQPGQSLTLIATANQGSEATYESGFVIDKFPISRPNLTFSTLTVSNMSPEDSSIYLCSVGDSNQPQHFGDGTRLSIL.